Shown below are 17 T cell receptor beta chains from a single sample sequenced in a study of OX40 agonist ivuxolimab in advanced cancers. Assay used: immunoSEQ multiplex PCR; TCRdb lists only in-frame clones, some missing. The sample lists 13,000 or so clones; 76% were seen once. The input for sequencing was CD4+ or CD8+ T cells sorted from blood, taken in a trial of the OX40 agonist ivuxolimab. All receptors derive from an adult with an advanced solid tumor such as melanoma, head and neck, liver or kidney cancer.

V and J are TRBV9 and TRBJ1-2; D may be TRBD1 (6 bases). The CDR3 consists of 18 residues. V dropped 4 bases and J dropped 0 bases, with 22 bases sitting between them. Per the germline V gene, CDR1 is SGDLS and CDR2 is YYNGEE. The CDR3: CASSPTRQERATNYGYTF. The CDR3 DNA sequence: TGTGCCAGCAGCCCAACCCGACAGGAAAGGGCTACTAACTATGGCTACACCTTC.

The chain couples TRBV9 to TRBJ2-5, with 15 bases that match TRBD2. Germline CDR1 is SGDLS and CDR2 is YYNGEE. This CDR3 comprises 18 residues. V lost 4 bases and J lost 5; bases outside the gene matches: 12. CDR3 coding DNA: TGTGCCAGCAGCCGGTCAGGGACTAGCGGGGGGCCGAAGGAGACCCAGTACTTC. As protein: CASSRSGTSGGPKETQYF.

As for this clone: The sample holds other DNA sequences that translate to the same CDR3. The chain has TRBV9 and TRBJ2-3; D gene ambiguous. The germline V gene has CDR1 SGDLS and CDR2 YYNGEE. This CDR3 has 15 amino acids. The V end lost 2 bases, the J end lost 2 bases, and 12 bases lay between the germline ends. The CDR3 loop is CASSVGGAVTDTQYF. The CDR3 DNA sequence: TGTGCCAGCAGCGTTGGCGGAGCAGTCACAGATACGCAGTATTTT.

The chain joins TRBV19 to TRBJ2-7; D possibly matches TRBD1 or TRBD2 (5 bases each). The length of the CDR3 is 17 residues. Trimming took 3 bases from V and 3 from J, leaving 21 bases between them. Per germline, CDR1 LNHDA and CDR2 SQIVND (reference sequence). The CDR3 loop is CASSIGGLAAQDYEQYF. The CDR3 region has the DNA TGTGCCAGTAGTATTGGGGGTTTGGCAGCCCAGGACTACGAGCAGTACTTC.

This chain uses TRBV7-3 with TRBJ2-7; D uncertain. The CDR3 covers 12 residues. CDR1 is SGHTA, CDR2 FQGTGA, per germline. V lost 2 bases and J lost 3, with 5 bases in between. The CDR3 loop reads CASSLLGYEQYF. DNA of the CDR3: TGTGCCAGCAGCTTACTGGGCTACGAGCAGTACTTC.

This chain joins TRBV27 and TRBJ1-2; 8 bases are shared with TRBD1. The CDR3 covers 14 residues. Looked up from germline, CDR1 is MNHEY and CDR2 is SMNVEV (reference sequence). The trim removed 7 bases at V and 8 bases at J, leaving 12 bases unmatched. The CDR3 coding sequence is TGTGCCAGCAACCCACAGGGGGGGAATCTGGGCTACACCTTC. Translation gives CASNPQGGNLGYTF.

The rearrangement uses TRBV4-2 and TRBJ2-1; 13 bases are shared with TRBD2. The CDR3 spans 15 residues. The V gene's germline CDR1 is LGHNA and CDR2 YNFKEQ. V lost 8 bases and J lost 8; bases outside the gene matches: 9. The CDR3 loop reads CASGPLAGGRDEQFF. The CDR3 DNA reads TGTGCCAGCGGCCCACTAGCGGGGGGGCGGGATGAGCAGTTCTTC.

Only a few counts were recorded for this clone. This chain connects TRBV7-6 to TRBJ1-3, with a possible D match to TRBD1 (5 bases). CDR3 size: 16 residues. The germline gives CDR1 SGHVS, CDR2 FNYEAQ. V lost 5 bases and J lost 0, with 14 bases in between. DNA of the CDR3: TGTGCCAGCAGCCCCAGGGCTTCCCCCTCTGGAAACACCATATATTTT. This gives the protein CASSPRASPSGNTIYF.

This rearrangement joins TRBV27 to TRBJ1-5, with a possible D match to TRBD1 (6 bases). The V end lost 0 bases, the J end lost 5 bases, and 17 bases lay between the germline ends. This CDR3 comprises 17 residues. Germline V lookup: CDR1 MNHEY, CDR2 SMNVEV (reference sequence). CDR3 in DNA: TGTGCCAGCAGTTTATCGGCGGGGGCAGGTAGGTATCAGCCCCAGCATTTT. Translation gives CASSLSAGAGRYQPQHF.

V is TRBV30 and J is TRBJ2-7; no reliable D call. The ends were cut back, 5 bases at V and 5 bases at J, with 16 bases in the middle. The CDR3 is 13 residues long. CDR1 and CDR2 (germline): GTSNPN, SVGIG (reference sequence). Here the CDR3 reads CAWSDDADDEQYF. CDR3 bases: TGTGCCTGGTCGGACGACGCGGACGACGAGCAGTACTTC. The complete variable domain, with remaining parts taken from reference TRBV30 and TRBJ2-7, reads SQTIHQWPATLVQPVGSPLSLECTVEGTSNPNLYWYRQAAGRGLQLLFYSVGIGQISSEVPQNLSASRPQDRQFILSSKKLLLSDSGFYLCAWSDDADDEQYFGPGTRLTVT.

This chain links TRBV6-1 with TRBJ1-2, with 7 bases identical to TRBD1. Germline values: CDR1 MNHNS, CDR2 SASEGT. V lost 3 bases and J lost 4; bases outside the gene matches: 8. This CDR3 has 15 amino acids. The CDR3 nucleotides read TGTGCCAGCAGTGACCAACCCGGGACAGTCTATGGCTACACCTTC. Translating it yields CASSDQPGTVYGYTF.

The chain has TRBV4-3 and TRBJ1-2, with D perhaps matching TRBD1 (5 bases). The CDR3 is made up of 16 amino acids. Germline loops: CDR1 LGHNA, CDR2 YSLEER. V was cut by 1 base and J by 6 bases, with 18 bases left in between. This CDR3 reads CASSQVLGTSWDGYTF. CDR3 in DNA: TGCGCCAGCAGCCAAGTGCTCGGGACGTCCTGGGATGGCTACACCTTC.

The rearrangement joins TRBV21-1 to TRBJ2-7; the table's D call of TRBD1 was not tested on the DNA. TRBV21-1 is classified as a pseudogene. CDR3 length equals 15 residues. The CDR3: CASSRPGTGSYEQYF. CDR3 DNA: TGTGCCAGCAGCCGTCCCGGGACAGGGTCTTACGAGCAGTACTTC.

The rearrangement joins TRBV6-1 to TRBJ1-1; a weak D match, TRBD1 (6 bases). The CDR3 sequence is 14 residues long. Germline V lookup: CDR1 MNHNS, CDR2 SASEGT. The V end lost 4 bases, the J end lost 2 bases, and 11 bases lay between the germline ends. As DNA, the CDR3 is TGTGCCAGCAGTGCCTGGACAGCCAACACTGAAGCTTTCTTT. This translates into CASSAWTANTEAFF.

The V and J genes are TRBV6-5 and TRBJ1-5; weak D call: TRBD1 (6 bases). Trimming pared 5 bases from V and 2 bases from J, leaving 10 bases between. The germline V gene encodes CDR1 MNHEY and CDR2 SVGAGI. There are 14 residues in the CDR3. For the CDR3, the DNA is TGTGCCAGCAGTGAATACAGGGGCAATCAGCCCCAGCATTTT. Its translation: CASSEYRGNQPQHF.

This clone occurred once. The chain is built from TRBV7-2 and TRBJ2-5; 7 positions agree with TRBD2. The CDR3 has 15 amino acids. V lost 1 base to trimming and J lost 5 bases; unmatched junction nucleotides: 7. Germline V lookup: CDR1 SGHTA, CDR2 FQGNSA. CDR3 protein: CASSLGRRRGETQYF. CDR3 bases: TGTGCCAGCAGCTTAGGCAGGAGGCGGGGGGAGACCCAGTACTTC.

The CDR3 region is CASSLASPESGNEKLFF. The CDR3 DNA sequence: TGTGCCAGCAGCTTAGCAAGTCCAGAATCTGGTAATGAAAAACTGTTTTTT. The V gene is TRBV7-6, the J gene TRBJ1-4; no clear D gene. The V end lost 0 bases, the J end lost 4 bases, and 15 bases lay between the germline ends. The CDR3 is 17 amino acids. Germline V gene lookup returns CDR1 SGHVS and CDR2 FNYEAQ.